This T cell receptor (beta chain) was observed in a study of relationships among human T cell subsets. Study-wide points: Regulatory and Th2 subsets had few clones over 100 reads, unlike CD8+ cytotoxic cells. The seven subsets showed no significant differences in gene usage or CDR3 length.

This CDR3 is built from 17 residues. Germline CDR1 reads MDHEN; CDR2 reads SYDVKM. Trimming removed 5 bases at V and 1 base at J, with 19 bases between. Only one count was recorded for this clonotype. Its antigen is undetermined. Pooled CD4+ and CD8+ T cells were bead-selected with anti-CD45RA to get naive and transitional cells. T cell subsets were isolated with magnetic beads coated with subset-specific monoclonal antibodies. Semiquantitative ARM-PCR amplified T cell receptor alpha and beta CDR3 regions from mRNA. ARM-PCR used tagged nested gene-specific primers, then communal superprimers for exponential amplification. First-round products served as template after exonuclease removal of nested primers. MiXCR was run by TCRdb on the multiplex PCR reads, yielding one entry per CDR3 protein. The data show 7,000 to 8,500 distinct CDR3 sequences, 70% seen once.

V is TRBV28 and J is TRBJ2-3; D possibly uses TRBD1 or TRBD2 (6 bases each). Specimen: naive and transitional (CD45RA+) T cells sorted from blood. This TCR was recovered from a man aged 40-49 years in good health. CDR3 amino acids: CASSPMRGGRGTDTQYF. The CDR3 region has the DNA TGTGCCAGCAGTCCTATGCGAGGGGGGCGCGGCACAGATACGCAGTATTTT.